This T cell receptor beta chain was documented in a study of T cells in women clearing cervical HPV infection. Study background: Cases' blood sampling followed lesion detection by median around 150 days (90 to 200). General observations from the study: TRBV6-7 relative abundance averaged 0.11% in cases and 0.15% to 0.2% in controls.

HPV was found by MY09/MY11 PCR and dot-blot genotyping. On this clone itself: Its antigen is undetermined. The sequence runs out 3 residues before the end of the CDR3; the remainder is reconstructed from the germline J gene.

This table comes from immunoSEQ multiplex PCR, and its TCRdb copy is limited to in-frame clones, with some not included. The table lists roughly 20,000 clones. This CDR3 is 15 amino acids long. CDR1 SGHTA and CDR2 FQGTGA come from the germline V gene. The trim removed 2 bases at V and 2 bases at J, leaving 4 bases unmatched. The chain has TRBV7-3 and TRBJ2-7; 9 nucleotides match TRBD1. Sequencing was carried out using blood buffy coat. This sequence was found in a woman between 18 and 70 years old with a cervical HPV16 infection that either progressed to CIN3+ or cleared (not recorded which). The part of the CDR3 DNA that was read is TGTGCCAGCAGCTTAGACAGGGGGGTTCCCTACGAG. Residues: CASSLDRGVPYE. The full CDR3 is CASSLDRGVPYEQYF.